The 22 T cell receptor beta chains given below trace back to one sample, sequenced in a study of CD8+CD57+ T cells in acquired aplastic anemia (dated by TCRdb to about 2018). Flow cytometry had shown CD8+CD57+ cell expansion in the patients selected for sequencing. TCRdb shows the sequencer as Illumina HiSeq 2000. Profiling of TCR beta VDJ combinations and CDR3 sequences used genomic DNA as the template. TCRdb applied fastp at Q25 and MiXCR to the public reads, then kept only in-frame beta chains. Identical CDR3 proteins give one entry, which carries the most common genes and DNA. This sample gives tens of thousands of distinct CDR3 sequences in total; approximately 63% of them show up just once. The top ten hold 59% of the sample. The material sequenced was sorted CD4+, CD8+, or CD8+CD57+ T cells (not recorded which) from PBMCs. Receptor source: a human donor with aplastic anemia.

V and J are TRBV7-2 and TRBJ2-7, with D unclear. There are 10 residues in the CDR3. CDR1 and CDR2 (germline): SGHTA, FQGNSA. V gave up 2 bases and J gave up 7 bases, with 3 bases separating them. CDR3 nucleotide sequence: TGTGCCAGCAGCTTACTAGAGCAGTACTTC. Encoded protein: CASSLLEQYF.

This clonotype was picked up one time. The junction shows a germline mismatch at one end, possibly a read error. The CDR3 protein is CAGSDLGGVSTDTQYF. The CDR3 region has the DNA TGTGCCGGCAGTGATCTGGGAGGGGTTAGCACAGATACGCAGTATTTT. The chain couples TRBV2 to TRBJ2-3; 7 bases map to TRBD2. The V gene's germline CDR1 is SNHLY and CDR2 FYNNEI. The CDR3 is 16 residues long.

V usage is TRBV14 and J usage is TRBJ1-1; D call uncertain. This CDR3 spans 14 amino acids. V shed 0 bases and J shed 4 bases, with 9 bases lying between them. CDR1 SGHDN and CDR2 FVKESK come from the germline V gene. CDR3 in DNA: TGTGCCAGCAGCCAAGACAGGTGGTTCACTGAAGCTTTCTTT. Residues: CASSQDRWFTEAFF.

The chain carries TRBV7-8 and TRBJ2-7, with no clear D. This CDR3 is 16 amino acids long. Germline CDR1 reads SGHVS; CDR2 reads FQNEAQ. Trimming cost V 0 bases and J 2 bases, with 14 bases left between them. The CDR3 DNA is TGTGCCAGCAGCTTAGCGGCCCAGGACGTCCCCTACGAGCAGTACTTC. Its translation is CASSLAAQDVPYEQYF.

Within the sample, this clonotype is medium-sized. This sequence joins TRBV12-3 or TRBV12-4 and TRBJ2-3, with 9 bases fitting TRBD2. This CDR3 contains 13 residues. Germline trimming cut 8 bases from V and 4 bases from J; bases unmatched to any gene: 4. As DNA, the CDR3 is TGTGCCAGCTTAGCGGGGGAGTCAGATACGCAGTATTTT. Its protein is CASLAGESDTQYF.

V usage is TRBV24-1 and J usage is TRBJ2-3; D uncertain. The V end lost 4 bases, the J end lost 0 bases, and 4 bases lay between the germline ends. The CDR3 length is 13 residues. Germline CDR1 and CDR2: KGHDR and SFDVKD. The CDR3 sequence is CATSDTSTDTQYF. CDR3 bases: TGTGCCACCAGTGACACTAGCACAGATACGCAGTATTTT.

The chain has TRBV15 and TRBJ2-7, with a tentative D call TRBD2 (6 bases). This CDR3 contains 14 residues. Germline V gene data show CDR1 as LNHNV and CDR2 as YYDKDF (reference sequence). V dropped 1 base and J dropped 5 bases, with 12 bases sitting between them. The CDR3 coding sequence is TGTGCCACCAGCAGAGTGGAGGGGCTCCACGAGCAGTACTTC. This sequence encodes CATSRVEGLHEQYF. Variable domain in full (rest from reference TRBV15 and TRBJ2-7): DAMVIQNPRYQVTQFGKPVTLSCSQTLNHNVMYWYQQKSSQAPKLLFHYYDKDFNNEADTPDNFQSRRPNTSFCFLDIRSPGLGDTAMYLCATSRVEGLHEQYFGPGTRLTVT.

This rearrangement joins TRBV20-1 to TRBJ2-3, with no clear D. V lost 0 bases to trimming and J lost 2 bases, with 12 bases between them. The CDR3 is 15 amino acids. Germline CDR1 and CDR2: DFQATT and SNEGSKA (reference sequence). The CDR3, as DNA: TGCAGTGCTAGAGATGAAGCTAACTACACAGATACGCAGTATTTT. Its protein is CSARDEANYTDTQYF.

This clonotype was counted between two and nine times. This chain joins TRBV20-1 and TRBJ2-7; 7 nucleotides agree with TRBD1. The V gene's germline CDR1 is DFQATT and CDR2 SNEGSKA (reference sequence). The CDR3 is 14 amino acids. Germline trimming cut 5 bases from V and 2 bases from J; bases unmatched to any gene: 9. The CDR3 reads CSAPLEGAAYEQYF. The CDR3 DNA is TGCAGTGCTCCTCTAGAGGGGGCGGCCTACGAGCAGTACTTC.

A few counts support this clonotype. V and J are TRBV29-1 and TRBJ2-7; D is unclear. Germline-derived CDR1 and CDR2 are SQVTM and ANQGSEA. The V gene lost 0 bases and the J gene lost 6 bases, with 9 bases spanning the gap. The CDR3 length is 12 residues. For the CDR3, the DNA is TGCAGCGTTGAAGATGCAGGTCTCGAGCAGTACTTC. This encodes CSVEDAGLEQYF.

The V gene is TRBV10-1, the J gene TRBJ2-5; D is unresolved. Trimming stripped 6 bases from V and 2 bases from J, with 4 bases between. This CDR3 is 11 amino acids long. Germline-derived CDR1 and CDR2 are WNHNN and SYGVQD (reference sequence). The CDR3 spells CASSGQETQYF. The CDR3 nucleotides are TGCGCCAGCAGCGGACAAGAGACCCAGTACTTC.

This clonotype has more than one count but fewer than ten. The V gene is TRBV29-1, the J gene TRBJ1-2; no clear D. Between the trimmed V and J ends, which lost 6 bases and 12 bases, there was a span of 17 bases. Germline V gene data show CDR1 as SQVTM and CDR2 as ANQGSEA. The CDR3 contains 11 residues. This CDR3 reads CSVRVGVGDTF. CDR3 coding DNA: TGCAGCGTCCGCGTAGGCGTTGGTGACACCTTC.

The V call is TRBV20-1, the J call TRBJ1-1, with D perhaps TRBD1 (5 bases). Trimming left V 0 bases short and J 6 bases short, with 14 bases between. The germline CDR1 and CDR2 sequences are DFQATT and SNEGSKA (reference sequence). The CDR3 consists of 14 residues. This CDR3 reads CSARDPAGYPEAFF. The CDR3 region has the DNA TGCAGTGCTAGAGATCCCGCAGGGTACCCTGAAGCTTTCTTT.

The chain uses TRBV19 and TRBJ1-5, with unresolved D. Germline CDR1 LNHDA, CDR2 SQIVND (reference sequence). The germline V and J ends were trimmed by 2 bases and 5 bases, with 4 bases remaining between them. The CDR3 contains 12 residues. CDR3 coding DNA: TGTGCCAGTAGTATATGGGATCAGCCCCAGCATTTT. It translates to CASSIWDQPQHF.

This clonotype was counted ten times or more. The V call is TRBV7-9, the J call TRBJ1-2, with TRBD1 as a possible D gene (5 bases). V was cut by 3 bases and J by 8 bases, with 13 bases left in between. The CDR3 contains 13 residues. From germline, CDR1 is SEHNR and CDR2 FQNEAQ (reference sequence). In DNA, the CDR3 is TGTGCCAGCAGCTTTACCCCCCGGGACGGCTACACCTTC. This encodes CASSFTPRDGYTF.

The chain is built from TRBV7-9 and TRBJ2-7, with no clear D. CDR1 and CDR2 from the germline V gene are SEHNR and FQNEAQ (reference sequence). The germline V and J ends were trimmed by 5 bases and 7 bases, with 15 bases remaining between them. This CDR3 contains 13 residues. The CDR3 nucleotides are TGTGCCAGCAGCCCAGAGCTTAGTTATGAGCAGTACTTC. Translation: CASSPELSYEQYF.

This clonotype was counted ten times or more. This chain joins TRBV5-5 and TRBJ2-7, with no clear D. Germline V CDR1 and CDR2: SGHKS, YYEKEE (reference sequence). The germline V and J ends were trimmed by 0 bases and 3 bases, with 7 bases remaining between them. This CDR3 region has 13 residues. The CDR3 nucleotides read TGTGCCAGCAGCTTGGGGGTGCTCTACGAGCAGTACTTC. This codes for CASSLGVLYEQYF.

The rearrangement links TRBV15 to TRBJ2-5, with a possible D match to TRBD2 (7 bases). Germline V gene lookup returns CDR1 LNHNV and CDR2 YYDKDF (reference sequence). Between the trimmed V and J ends, which lost 7 bases and 4 bases, there was a span of 13 bases. CDR3 length: 13 residues. The CDR3 loop is CATMGGARETQYF. The DNA of the CDR3 is TGTGCCACCATGGGGGGGGCAAGAGAGACCCAGTACTTC.

This chain links TRBV19 with TRBJ2-1; 7 bases fit TRBD1. The CDR3 runs to 13 residues. The germline V gene has CDR1 LNHDA and CDR2 SQIVND (reference sequence). Germline trimming cut 5 bases from V and 5 bases from J; bases unmatched to any gene: 3. The CDR3 spells CASSGTANNEQFF. Here the CDR3 DNA reads TGTGCCAGTAGTGGGACAGCGAACAATGAGCAGTTCTTC.

Turning to this clonotype: Because the CDR3 is missing its conserved closing phenylalanine or tryptophan, this is likely a read error. This chain uses TRBV19 with TRBJ2-2, with D perhaps TRBD1 or TRBD2 (5 bases each). The V gene lost 9 bases and the J gene lost 2 bases, with 16 bases spanning the gap. Germline V gene lookup returns CDR1 LNHDA and CDR2 SQIVND (reference sequence). CDR3 length: 15 amino acids. CDR3 loop: CASSRARGNTGELFS. The CDR3, as DNA: TGTGCCAGCAGCCGGGCGAGGGGTAACACCGGGGAGCTGTTTTCT.

The genes are TRBV15 and TRBJ1-5; D is uncertain. This CDR3 has 16 residues. V gave up 1 base and J gave up 5 bases, with 15 bases separating them. In germline, CDR1 is LNHNV, CDR2 YYDKDF (reference sequence). The CDR3 loop is CATSRVDSSRHQPQHF. CDR3 in DNA: TGTGCCACCAGCAGAGTAGACTCCTCGCGCCATCAGCCCCAGCATTTT.

The chain combines TRBV7-9 with TRBJ2-5; TRBD1 agrees at 8 bases. CDR1 is SEHNR, CDR2 FQNEAQ, per germline (reference sequence). This CDR3 has 15 residues. V lost 5 bases and J lost 5; bases outside the gene matches: 10. The CDR3 loop is CASSPGQGGWETQYF. In nucleotides, the CDR3 is TGTGCCAGCAGCCCAGGACAGGGAGGATGGGAGACCCAGTACTTC.